The rows below give T cell receptor beta chains drawn from one sample of a study of resident and recirculating memory T cells in vitiligo. Method: immunoSEQ multiplex PCR; TCRdb's copy keeps in-frame clones and lacks some. Found here are 60,000 to 80,000 clones, approximately 90% of them singletons; the top ten hold 4.9%. Source material: blood. The receptor set was obtained from a male donor with vitiligo. CDR3s include the opening cysteine and the closing phenylalanine or tryptophan. D genes are given only for firm matches. Rows give clone size only sometimes, using once, few, many, or a class for an expanded clone.

v_gene	d_gene	abundance	j_gene	CDR3nt	CDR3aa
TRBV14	TRBD1	.	TRBJ2-2	TGTGCCAGCAGCCAAGATCCCCGGGACAGGGCGGTCACCGGGGAGCTGTTTTTT	CASSQDPRDRAVTGELFF
TRBV6-5	.	.	TRBJ2-7	TGTGCCAGCAGTAGAGACGGGTCCTACGAGCAGTACTTC	CASSRDGSYEQYF
TRBV13	TRBD1	.	TRBJ2-5	TGTGCCAGCAGCGCGACAGGACAGGGATTCGAGACCCAGTACTTC	CASSATGQGFETQYF
TRBV28	TRBD1	.	TRBJ2-5	TGTGCCAGCAGTAGGGGACAGGGGCGCTCTGAGGAGACCCAGTACTTC	CASSRGQGRSEETQYF
TRBV7-2	.	.	TRBJ2-1	TGTGCCAGCAGCTTAGTCGGGTATGAGCAGTTCTTC	CASSLVGYEQFF
TRBV11-3	.	.	TRBJ1-6	TGTGCCAGCAGCTTGCGGGGCGAAAATTCACCCCTCCACTTT	CASSLRGENSPLHF
TRBV21-1	.	.	TRBJ2-7	.	CASSKVVGQGTYEQYF
TRBV7-9	TRBD2	.	TRBJ2-1	TGTGCCAGCAGCTTAAGGCTAGCGGGGGGGCGAGTAAGGAATGAGCAGTTCTTC	CASSLRLAGGRVRNEQFF
TRBV19	TRBD1	.	TRBJ1-2	TGTGCCAGTAGTTCCGCGGGGACAGGGGGCGACTATGGCTACACCTTC	CASSSAGTGGDYGYTF
TRBV6-5	.	.	TRBJ1-3	TGTGCCAGCACCAACGGGTTACTAAACACCATATATTTT	CASTNGLLNTIYF
TRBV27	TRBD1	.	TRBJ2-3	TGTGCCAGCAGCCCGGGACAGCAGCGAGGAACGCAGTATTTT	CASSPGQQRGTQYF
TRBV19	TRBD1	.	TRBJ1-2	TGTGCCAGTAGTATCGGGACAGGGGGAGGCGGCTATGGCTACACCTTC	CASSIGTGGGGYGYTF
TRBV7-8	TRBD1	.	TRBJ1-5	TGTGCCAGCAGCACCGACAGGGATAAGCCCCAGCATTTT	CASSTDRDKPQHF
TRBV4-1	.	few	TRBJ1-1	TGCGCCAGCAGCCACTGGGCCAGGGAAACTGAAGCTTTCTTT	CASSHWARETEAFF
TRBV7-9	.	few	TRBJ1-2	TGTGCCAGCAGCTTAGCGCGTGGCGGAAACTATGGCTACACCTTC	CASSLARGGNYGYTF
TRBV4-2	.	.	TRBJ2-7	TGTGCCAGCAGCCAATCCCCCGGAGGGTGGGGGGAGCAGTACTTC	CASSQSPGGWGEQYF
TRBV11-2	.	.	TRBJ1-6	TGTGCCAGCAGCTTAGATCTGCAGGGGTCCTATAATTCACCCCTCCACTTT	CASSLDLQGSYNSPLHF
TRBV6-5	.	.	TRBJ1-1	TGTGCCAGCAGTTACGGGACATCGATGAACACTGAAGCTTTCTTT	CASSYGTSMNTEAFF
TRBV4-1	TRBD2	.	TRBJ2-1	TGCGCCAGCAGCCCCCGGATTACAGCGGGGGTGTCGAGCTCCTACAATGAGCAGTTCTTC	CASSPRITAGVSSSYNEQFF
TRBV7-9	.	.	TRBJ1-4	TGTGCCAGCAGCGATCAGGGGAATGAAAAACTGTTTTTT	CASSDQGNEKLFF
TRBV6-1	.	.	TRBJ1-2	TGCGCCAGCGTACAAAGACAGGTCGATTTGCACTACACCTTC	CASVQRQVDLHYTF
TRBV10-3	.	.	TRBJ2-7	TGTGCCATCAATGACCAATCCTCCTACGAGCAGTACTTC	CAINDQSSYEQYF
TRBV19	TRBD1	.	TRBJ2-5	TGTGCCAGTAGCCCTAGACAGGGTTTTTACGAGACCCAGTACTTC	CASSPRQGFYETQYF
TRBV9	TRBD1	.	TRBJ2-5	TGTGCCAGCAGCGCGGCAGGGGGCCCCCAGTACTTC	CASSAAGGPQYF
TRBV2	TRBD2	.	TRBJ2-7	TGTGCCAGCAGTGTTCTCCAGCGGGGATCTGCCGAGCAGTACTTC	CASSVLQRGSAEQYF
TRBV19	TRBD1	.	TRBJ1-1	TGTGCCAGCAGAGACAGGGAGAACACTGAAGCTTTCTTT	CASRDRENTEAFF
TRBV10-3	.	.	TRBJ1-1	TGTGCCATCAGTGAGTCGGAGGGCGGTAGCACTGAAGCTTTCTTT	CAISESEGGSTEAFF
TRBV5-1	TRBD1	.	TRBJ1-2	TGCGCCAGCAGCTTGGGAGAGGGGGCTCGGGGCTACACCTTC	CASSLGEGARGYTF
TRBV2	TRBD1	.	TRBJ2-2	TGTGCCAGCCCAGACAGGGCGGGCGGGGAGCTGTTTTTT	CASPDRAGGELFF
TRBV7-6	TRBD1	.	TRBJ1-1	TGTGCCAGCAGCCCCGGGACAGGGGCTTTCTTT	CASSPGTGAFF
TRBV5-1	TRBD2	.	TRBJ2-4	TGCGCCAGCAGCTGGACCCCGGGGCTAGCGGACCTAGCCAAAAACATTCAGTACTTC	CASSWTPGLADLAKNIQYF
TRBV6-1	TRBD1	.	TRBJ2-1	TGTGCCAGCAGGAGGGACAGCAGCTCCTACAATGAGCAGTTCTTC	CASRRDSSSYNEQFF
TRBV29-1	.	.	TRBJ2-3	TGCAGCGTTAAGAGCGGTTTCACAGATACGCAGTATTTT	CSVKSGFTDTQYF
TRBV27	TRBD2	.	TRBJ2-5	TGTGCCAGCAGTTTCAGCGGGGGGAGCGGGACCCAGTACTTC	CASSFSGGSGTQYF
TRBV27	TRBD2	.	TRBJ2-2	TGTGCCAGCAGCACAGGAGAGGTAAGCGGGGGGATCACCGGGGAGCTGTTTTTT	CASSTGEVSGGITGELFF